This TCR beta chain is from a study of blood T cell repertoires in COVID-19 (dated by TCRdb to about 2020). Regarding the complete study: Samples from collaborators originated in the United States, Italy and Spain and spanned both the acute and convalescent phases of COVID-19. A de-identified subject ID, COVID-19 status, age in years and sex were almost always included in the sample metadata. The prospective study material was composed of cDNA or gDNA derived from T cells, B-cell-depleted T cells, or PBMCs. HLA class I and class II types, where available, came from metadata supplied by the sample provider rather than from assay-based typing. The repertoires were released in a freely available public database meant as a resource for research on the immune response to SARS-CoV-2. The dataset comprised deeply sampled blood TCRbeta repertoires from subjects exposed to, actively infected with, or recovered from COVID-19. The samples were drawn from the first 160 participants of the ongoing ImmuneRACE study and from under 1,500 subjects provided by 6 global collaborators.

Study-level results and caveats: How much clinical and demographic metadata was included differed by source and by participant, and the metadata was provided uncurated.

Turning to this clone: This receptor's antigen is unknown. No base quality values were provided; no much bigger clone lies one nucleotide off.

TCRbeta CDR3 regions were amplified from genomic DNA using the immunoSEQ Assay, a bias-controlled multiplex PCR. The study's processing was this. Nucleated cell counts per sample were estimated from amplification of reference gene primers within the assay. To quantify the absolute abundance of each unique TCRbeta CDR3 rearrangement, sequence reads were collapsed and filtered. For each sample, productive Simpson clonality was calculated by taking the square root of Simpson's diversity index across productive rearrangements. The immuneACCESS repertoire file appears here via TCRdb, limited to in-frame rearrangements. These files lack a portion of the clones; in checked studies, under half of the deficit traces to unresolved V genes, and the cause of the others is not known. That table supplies the V and J calls and clone size; D and trimming were determined from the DNA. The sample table lists 55,000 to 65,000 clones, about 90% of them with a count of one. The biggest ten clones account for approximately 4.3% of the sample.

Collaborating institutions collected whole blood in K2EDTA tubes following their own protocols. For TCRbeta analysis, collaborators shipped samples as frozen whole blood, isolated PBMCs, or DNA extracted from either of those sample types. Its CDR3 holds 13 amino acids, cysteine through phenylalanine. CDR3 DNA only is kept here, 39 bases in frame from base 1. Compared with germline, V lacks 4 bases and J lacks 5 bases; bases without a gene match: 4. The germline V gene (reference sequence) sets CDR1 to SGHNT and CDR2 to YYREEE. Material: peripheral blood. This chain is built from TRBV5-4 and TRBJ1-1, and 8 bases in between align with TRBD1. This receptor was obtained from a man in his sixties with acute or convalescent COVID-19. The DNA sequence is as follows: TGTGCCAGCAGCGAAGGACAGGGAACTGAAGCTTTCTTT. Translated, this gives CASSEGQGTEAFF.